One and the same sample provided the 22 T cell receptor beta chains below, sequenced in a study of cytomegalovirus exposure and HLA in healthy donors. The study ran its PCR with 60 Vbeta and 13 Jbeta primers. Sequenced by immunoSEQ multiplex PCR; TCRdb stores in-frame clones only, minus some. The sample holds 55,000 to 70,000 clones, approximately 70% seen once. Material: PBMCs. The receptors shown here come from a man aged 40-50 years in good health and CMV-seropositive.

V usage is TRBV2 and J usage is TRBJ2-3; D may be TRBD2 (6 bases). V was cut by 7 bases and J by 2 bases, with 10 bases left in between. Germline V gene lookup returns CDR1 SNHLY and CDR2 FYNNEI. The CDR3 spans 13 residues. CDR3 protein: CASKGGITDTQYF. CDR3 nucleotides: TGTGCCAGCAAGGGCGGGATCACAGATACGCAGTATTTT.

The chain recombines TRBV19 with TRBJ1-1; no definite D call. V lost 6 bases and J 1 base, leaving 15 bases between the germline ends. The CDR3 length is 15 residues. Germline V gene sequence: CDR1 LNHDA, CDR2 SQIVND (reference sequence). DNA for the CDR3: TGTGCCAGTAGGGTGGGCCAACGGGGGAACACTGAAGCTTTCTTT. It is translated as CASRVGQRGNTEAFF.

The chain carries TRBV2 and TRBJ2-2; tentative D call: TRBD2 (5 bases). Germline V gene sequence: CDR1 SNHLY, CDR2 FYNNEI. V was cut by 2 bases and J by 7 bases, with 11 bases left in between. The CDR3 extends over 14 amino acids. For the CDR3, the DNA is TGTGCCAGCAGTGAAAGAGGAGGAAGCGGGGAGCTGTTTTTT. This translates into CASSERGGSGELFF.

The chain has TRBV27 and TRBJ2-5, with 9 bases that match TRBD1. There are 16 residues in the CDR3. Germline V CDR1 and CDR2: MNHEY, SMNVEV (reference sequence). After removal of 4 bases from V and 5 bases from J, the junction contained 11 bases not matched to a gene. The DNA for the CDR3 is TGTGCCAGCAGTTCTCACCGGGACAGGGAGAGGGAGACCCAGTACTTC. Protein product: CASSSHRDRERETQYF.

This chain links TRBV11-2 with TRBJ1-3; D ambiguous. CDR3 size: 14 residues. Looked up from germline, CDR1 is SGHAT and CDR2 is FQNNGV. Between the trimmed V and J ends, which lost 5 bases and 0 bases, there was a span of 8 bases. CDR3 sequence: CASSEGISGNTIYF. The CDR3 nucleotides read TGTGCCAGCAGCGAGGGAATCTCTGGAAACACCATATATTTT.

V usage is TRBV6-5 and J usage is TRBJ1-5, with D possibly being TRBD1 (6 bases). The CDR3 has 15 amino acids. Trimming removed 6 bases from V and 6 bases from J, with 18 bases in between. Germline V gene lookup returns CDR1 MNHEY and CDR2 SVGAGI. CDR3 protein: CASSSGAGGSQPQHF. CDR3 DNA sequence: TGTGCCAGCAGCTCGGGGGCGGGGGGTAGTCAGCCCCAGCATTTT.

This chain connects TRBV7-2 to TRBJ2-5; 11 nucleotides line up with TRBD1. CDR3 length: 17 amino acids. Germline V gene data show CDR1 as SGHTA and CDR2 as FQGNSA. Trimming at V came to 5 bases and at J to 4 bases, leaving 12 bases not matched to a gene. For the CDR3, the DNA is TGTGCCAGCAGCCTCACTTCCGGGACAGGGGGAGGAGAGACCCAGTACTTC. It translates to CASSLTSGTGGGETQYF.

The chain combines TRBV20-1 with TRBJ2-7, with unresolved D. Between the trimmed V and J ends, which lost 5 bases and 3 bases, there was a span of 8 bases. CDR1 and CDR2 from the germline V gene are DFQATT and SNEGSKA (reference sequence). The CDR3 sequence is 11 residues long. The CDR3 DNA sequence: TGCAGTGCTTTTTCAGTCTACGAGCAGTACTTC. It is translated as CSAFSVYEQYF.

This clone counts as medium-sized. The same CDR3 can be traced to other DNA sequences in this sample. The J gene is TRBJ1-6, the V gene TRBV30; 10 nucleotides align to TRBD1. The CDR3 runs 19 residues. Germline loops: CDR1 GTSNPN, CDR2 SVGIG (reference sequence). The V and J ends lost 4 bases and 7 bases, in that order; junction bases with no gene match: 19. CDR3 protein: CAWTSPGQGIPLRNSPLHF. The CDR3 coding sequence is TGTGCCTGGACCTCCCCGGGACAGGGGATACCCCTGAGAAATTCACCCCTCCACTTT. Supplemented by reference TRBV30 and TRBJ1-6, the full variable domain reads SQTIHQWPATLVQPVGSPLSLECTVEGTSNPNLYWYRQAAGRGLQLLFYSVGIGQISSEVPQNLSASRPQDRQFILSSKKLLLSDSGFYLCAWTSPGQGIPLRNSPLHFGNGTRLTVT.

This clone has just a few counts. The rearrangement links TRBV2 to TRBJ1-5; tentatively, D is TRBD1 (5 bases). V was cut by 1 base and J by 3 bases, with 13 bases left in between. CDR1 and CDR2 (germline): SNHLY, FYNNEI. The CDR3 totals 16 residues. The CDR3 here is CASSEGTLRSNQPQHF. The CDR3 region has the DNA TGTGCCAGCAGTGAAGGGACACTTCGATCCAATCAGCCCCAGCATTTT.

The CDR3 DNA follows: TGTGCCAGCAGCTTCTTTCCCGGGAGGGCCAGCACAGATACGCAGTATTTT. The encoded protein is CASSFFPGRASTDTQYF. The rearrangement links TRBV7-9 to TRBJ2-3; 8 bases line up with TRBD2. This CDR3 has 17 residues. V lost 3 bases to trimming and J lost 0 bases; unmatched junction nucleotides: 8. CDR1 and CDR2 from the germline V gene are SEHNR and FQNEAQ (reference sequence).

The chain joins TRBV2 to TRBJ2-3; TRBD1 matches 7 bases. Losses at the gene ends were 6 bases for V and 6 bases for J; bases not matched to a gene: 9. This CDR3 spans 14 amino acids. The V gene's germline CDR1 is SNHLY and CDR2 FYNNEI. CDR3: CASSRDSPGDTQYF. The CDR3 DNA reads TGTGCCAGCAGCAGGGACAGCCCGGGGGATACGCAGTATTTT.

This clone has a handful of counts. This chain links TRBV5-4 with TRBJ2-2, with 9 bases identical to TRBD2. The CDR3 runs 17 residues. Germline V lookup: CDR1 SGHNT, CDR2 YYREEE (reference sequence). Trimming at V came to 4 bases and at J to 6 bases, leaving 13 bases not matched to a gene. The CDR3 sequence is CASSPGLAGVRAGELFF. Here the CDR3 DNA reads TGTGCCAGCAGCCCCGGGTTAGCGGGGGTCCGGGCCGGGGAGCTGTTTTTT.

The chain is built from TRBV14 and TRBJ2-7; 10 bases line up with TRBD1. J gave up 2 bases and V 3 bases, and 10 bases lay outside the gene matches. Germline V gene sequence: CDR1 SGHDN, CDR2 FVKESK. The CDR3 extends over 17 amino acids. In DNA, the CDR3 is TGTGCCAGCAGCCAGATACCCGCAGGGACAGGGGCCTACGAGCAGTACTTC. It is translated as CASSQIPAGTGAYEQYF.

V and J are TRBV30 and TRBJ2-7; D possibly corresponds to TRBD1 (5 bases). V dropped 4 bases and J dropped 6 bases, with 19 bases sitting between them. This CDR3 contains 14 residues. The V gene's germline CDR1 is GTSNPN and CDR2 SVGIG (reference sequence). Here the CDR3 reads CAWIPAGPYPEQYF. CDR3 coding DNA: TGTGCCTGGATCCCGGCAGGGCCTTATCCCGAGCAGTACTTC.

The chain employs TRBV6-6 and TRBJ2-2; TRBD2 is a possible D gene (6 bases). Between the trimmed V and J ends, which lost 6 bases and 6 bases, there was a span of 14 bases. Germline assignment: CDR1 MNHNY and CDR2 SVGAGI (reference sequence). This CDR3 is 14 amino acids long. The CDR3, as DNA: TGTGCCAGCAGCGCAGAGGGGAGGCCCGGGGAGCTGTTTTTT. It codes for CASSAEGRPGELFF.

The chain uses TRBV11-3 and TRBJ2-3; TRBD1 aligns across 7 bases. The CDR3 runs to 14 residues. Germline CDR1 SGHNT, CDR2 YENEEA. Unmatched junction bases numbered 3, after V lost 4 bases and J lost 2 bases. DNA for the CDR3: TGTGCCAGCAGCTCGGGACAGATCACAGATACGCAGTATTTT. It yields the protein CASSSGQITDTQYF.

The rearrangement uses TRBV6-5 and TRBJ2-7; 8 bases line up with TRBD1. Trimming cost V 10 bases and J 4 bases; bases outside gene matches: 12. Germline values: CDR1 MNHEY, CDR2 SVGAGI. The CDR3 extends over 14 amino acids. The CDR3 protein is CATTWTGRPYEQYF. CDR3 DNA sequence: TGTGCCACCACTTGGACAGGGAGACCATACGAGCAGTACTTC.

This clone has a single count. The chain combines TRBV4-2 with TRBJ1-1; D might be TRBD1 (5 bases). The CDR3 is made up of 15 amino acids. The V gene lost 1 base and the J gene lost 1 base, with 10 bases spanning the gap. CDR1 and CDR2 (germline): LGHNA, YNFKEQ. The CDR3 loop reads CASSQGDRANTEAFF. The CDR3 DNA reads as TGTGCCAGCAGCCAAGGAGACAGAGCGAACACTGAAGCTTTCTTT.

This clone was counted only a few times. The chain employs TRBV30 and TRBJ1-2; D is undetermined. The CDR3 is 14 residues long. CDR1 and CDR2 from the germline V gene are GTSNPN and SVGIG (reference sequence). Trimming removed 3 bases from V and 6 bases from J, with 17 bases in between. The CDR3 DNA reads as TGTGCCTGGAGCTCGGGCATCGGAGCGGATGGCTACACCTTC. The encoded protein is CAWSSGIGADGYTF.

The rearrangement joins TRBV11-2 to TRBJ2-2; 7 nucleotides agree with TRBD1. V dropped 8 bases and J dropped 2; count of bases not matched to a gene: 2. The CDR3 consists of 13 residues. In germline, CDR1 is SGHAT, CDR2 FQNNGV. In DNA form, the CDR3 reads TGTGCCAGCCGGACAGGAAACACCGGGGAGCTGTTTTTT. This codes for CASRTGNTGELFF.

This clone has a handful of counts. This chain uses TRBV30 with TRBJ2-2, with a weak D call TRBD2 (6 bases). CDR3 length: 11 residues. Germline values: CDR1 GTSNPN, CDR2 SVGIG (reference sequence). The CDR3 nucleotides read TGTGGCAGGGAGGACACCGGGGAGCTGTTTTTT. Translating it yields CGREDTGELFF.